One sample yielded the 20 T cell receptor beta chains listed below, sequenced in a study of vaccination effects on CD4 cells after COVID-19. Sequencing was performed with immunoSEQ multiplex PCR; in TCRdb, only in-frame clones are kept and a portion is missing. The data show 26,000 or so clones, around 78% seen once. After expansion with viral peptide pools in the ViraFEST assay, antigen-specific CD4+ T cells were sequenced. After roughly 11 days in culture, the CD4+ T cells were isolated. Infection with SARS-CoV-2 occurred in the person between March and December 2020, and PCR confirmed it. These TCRs are of unknown antigen specificity. The source was CD4+ T cells from PBMCs cultured with HCoV-NL63 spike peptides, collected before COVID-19 vaccination. These receptors all stem from a human donor who had a prior SARS-CoV-2 infection.

The CDR3 loop is CASSREDQPQHF. The DNA for the CDR3 is TGTGCCAGCAGCCGAGAGGATCAGCCCCAGCATTTT. The rearrangement joins TRBV2 to TRBJ1-5; D is undetermined. The length of the CDR3 is 12 residues. With 6 bases removed from V and 5 bases from J, the gap between germline ends came to 8 bases. Germline CDR1 and CDR2: SNHLY and FYNNEI. The full variable domain, its missing parts supplied by reference TRBV2 and TRBJ1-5, is EPEVTQTPSHQVTQMGQEVILRCVPISNHLYFYWYRQILGQKVEFLVSFYNNEISEKSEIFDDQFSVERPDGSNFTLKIRSTKLEDSAMYFCASSREDQPQHFGDGTRLSIL.

The chain couples TRBV4-2 to TRBJ2-7, with TRBD1 identical over 10 bases. CDR1 and CDR2 (germline): LGHNA, YNFKEQ. V lost 2 bases, J lost 3 bases, and 4 bases stayed unmatched. The CDR3 extends over 15 amino acids. CDR3 DNA sequence: TGTGCCAGCAGCCAATGGACAGGGGGAGTCTACGAGCAGTACTTC. It codes for CASSQWTGGVYEQYF.

V and J are TRBV2 and TRBJ1-1; 7 nucleotides agree with TRBD1. Trimming cost V 5 bases and J 0 bases; bases outside gene matches: 6. Per germline, CDR1 SNHLY and CDR2 FYNNEI. The CDR3 extends over 15 amino acids. This CDR3 is CASSQEGALNTEAFF. DNA of the CDR3: TGTGCCAGCAGTCAGGAGGGGGCTCTGAACACTGAAGCTTTCTTT.

This rearrangement joins TRBV5-4 to TRBJ2-5, with D perhaps TRBD1 or TRBD2 (5 bases each). The V end lost 4 bases, the J end lost 9 bases, and 19 bases lay between the germline ends. The V gene's germline CDR1 is SGHNT and CDR2 YYREEE (reference sequence). The CDR3 consists of 14 residues. CDR3 residues: CASSRAPGPSAQYF. CDR3 in DNA: TGTGCCAGCAGCCGGGCCCCGGGACCCTCGGCCCAGTACTTC.

This chain connects TRBV10-1 to TRBJ2-1; TRBD2 aligns across 7 bases. The V gene's germline CDR1 is WNHNN and CDR2 SYGVQD (reference sequence). This CDR3 has 17 amino acids. V lost 3 bases and J lost 0; bases outside the gene matches: 8. CDR3 DNA: TGCGCCAGCAGTGATTTCAGCGGGGTGGACTCCTACAATGAGCAGTTCTTC. Amino acid sequence: CASSDFSGVDSYNEQFF.

The chain employs TRBV6-1 and TRBJ2-1; possible D gene TRBD1, 5 bases. The CDR3 has 14 amino acids. CDR1 MNHNS and CDR2 SASEGT come from the germline V gene. Trimming shortened V by 7 bases and J by 0 bases, and 10 bases separated the two germline ends. CDR3 region: CASNHGHSYNEQFF. The CDR3 DNA follows: TGTGCCAGCAATCATGGACACTCCTACAATGAGCAGTTCTTC.

The chain carries TRBV5-5 and TRBJ2-2; TRBD1 agrees at 10 bases. This CDR3 has 18 amino acids. Trimming at V came to 1 base and at J to 3 bases, leaving 9 bases not matched to a gene. Germline V lookup: CDR1 SGHKS, CDR2 YYEKEE (reference sequence). The CDR3 is CASSLPRDRGMDTGELFF. The CDR3 bases are TGTGCCAGCAGCTTGCCCCGGGACAGGGGTATGGACACCGGGGAGCTGTTTTTT. The full variable domain, in which reference TRBV5-5 and TRBJ2-2 provide the parts outside the CDR3, is DAGVTQSPTHLIKTRGQQVTLRCSPISGHKSVSWYQQVLGQGPQFIFQYYEKEERGRGNFPDRFSARQFPNYSSELNVNALLLGDSALYLCASSLPRDRGMDTGELFFGEGSRLTVL.

V gene TRBV7-3 combines with J gene TRBJ2-5; TRBD1 agrees at 8 bases. Trimming removed 5 bases from V and 4 bases from J; junction bases left unmatched: 3. In germline, CDR1 is SGHTA, CDR2 FQGTGA. The CDR3 covers 13 residues. CDR3 coding DNA: TGTGCCAGCAGCCATGGACAGGGAGAGACCCAGTACTTC. Its protein is CASSHGQGETQYF.

The CDR3: CASSSQFGGYSTDTQYF. The CDR3 nucleotides read TGTGCCAGCAGCTCCCAATTTGGGGGTTACTCCACAGATACGCAGTATTTT. The chain couples TRBV11-3 to TRBJ2-3, with D perhaps given as TRBD1 or TRBD2 (5 bases each). Germline assignment: CDR1 SGHNT and CDR2 YENEEA. The CDR3 totals 17 residues. V lost 4 bases and J 2 bases, leaving 19 bases between the germline ends.

The chain joins TRBV15 to TRBJ2-5; a possible D gene is TRBD2 (5 bases). Trimming took off 0 bases at V and 4 bases at J, with 15 bases between the two ends. CDR1 is LNHNV and CDR2 is YYDKDF in the germline V gene (reference sequence). The CDR3 consists of 16 residues. The CDR3 DNA follows: TGTGCCACCAGCAGAGACCGGAGCGGCATTAGAGAGACCCAGTACTTC. Encoded protein: CATSRDRSGIRETQYF.

This chain joins TRBV7-9 and TRBJ1-6; maybe TRBD1 (5 bases). The CDR3 consists of 14 residues. CDR1 is SEHNR, CDR2 FQNEAQ, per germline (reference sequence). The V and J ends lost 5 bases and 7 bases respectively, with 12 bases between them. The CDR3 region has the DNA TGTGCCAGCAGCCCACCCGGGGGGAATTCACCCCTCCACTTT. Translation: CASSPPGGNSPLHF. Full variable domain (missing parts from reference TRBV7-9 and TRBJ1-6): DTGVSQNPRHKITKRGQNVTFRCDPISEHNRLYWYRQTLGQGPEFLTYFQNEAQLEKSRLLSDRFSAERPKGSFSTLEIQRTEQGDSAMYLCASSPPGGNSPLHFGNGTRLTVT.

The chain is built from TRBV15 and TRBJ1-4; possibly TRBD1 for D (6 bases). This CDR3 spans 16 amino acids. Trimming shortened V by 0 bases and J by 6 bases, and 14 bases separated the two germline ends. In germline, CDR1 is LNHNV, CDR2 YYDKDF (reference sequence). CDR3 region: CATSRDRFGTYEKLFF. CDR3 DNA: TGTGCCACCAGCAGAGATCGATTTGGGACATATGAAAAACTGTTTTTT.

The chain combines TRBV7-9 with TRBJ2-5, with D maybe TRBD2 (6 bases). Germline CDR1 SEHNR, CDR2 FQNEAQ (reference sequence). This CDR3 has 15 residues. The V gene lost 1 base and the J gene lost 5 bases, with 14 bases spanning the gap. CDR3 DNA sequence: TGTGCCAGCAGCTTAGGGAGCAGGGCGGGGGAGACCCAGTACTTC. It specifies CASSLGSRAGETQYF.

Only one count was recorded for this clone. This chain links TRBV2 with TRBJ1-1; possibly TRBD1 for D (5 bases). V was clipped by 4 bases and J by 1 base, with 7 bases between them. This CDR3 region has 13 residues. CDR1 and CDR2 from the germline V gene are SNHLY and FYNNEI. The CDR3 loop reads CASSVTGNTEAFF. CDR3 in DNA: TGTGCCAGCAGTGTCACAGGGAACACTGAAGCTTTCTTT.

The V call is TRBV6-1, the J call TRBJ1-4, with D hard to call. V lost 3 bases to trimming and J lost 2 bases, with 10 bases between them. CDR3 length: 15 amino acids. Germline V CDR1 and CDR2: MNHNS, SASEGT. The CDR3 DNA sequence: TGTGCCAGCAGTGACCGGGGATTCACTAATGAAAAACTGTTTTTT. Its translation: CASSDRGFTNEKLFF.

This clone was counted a few times. The rearrangement links TRBV2 to TRBJ1-6, with 7 bases matching TRBD1. The CDR3 has 14 residues. The J segment lost 10 bases and the V segment lost 6 bases, leaving 9 bases of the junction unmatched. Germline values: CDR1 SNHLY, CDR2 FYNNEI. CDR3 sequence (DNA): TGTGCCAGCAGGTGGAACAGGGGTGAATCACCCCTCCACTTT. This sequence encodes CASRWNRGESPLHF.

The V call is TRBV11-2, the J call TRBJ2-1; the D is unclear. The germline V and J ends were trimmed by 1 base and 0 bases, with 4 bases remaining between them. CDR3 length: 14 amino acids. CDR1 is SGHAT and CDR2 is FQNNGV in the germline V gene. The CDR3 sequence is CASSLASSYNEQFF. The DNA for the CDR3 is TGTGCCAGCAGCTTAGCGAGCTCCTACAATGAGCAGTTCTTC.

This chain links TRBV5-1 with TRBJ1-2; D is unclear. V lost 0 bases to trimming and J lost 4 bases, with 10 bases between them. The V gene's germline CDR1 is SGHRS and CDR2 YFSETQ. The CDR3 runs to 14 residues. CDR3: CASSLGQESYGYTF. DNA for the CDR3: TGCGCCAGCAGCTTGGGCCAGGAGAGCTATGGCTACACCTTC.

The chain joins TRBV5-5 to TRBJ1-2; D gene ambiguous. V lost 4 bases to trimming and J lost 7 bases, with 11 bases between them. This CDR3 contains 12 residues. Germline values: CDR1 SGHKS, CDR2 YYEKEE (reference sequence). CDR3 coding DNA: TGTGCCAGCAGCACGGGAAACGGTGGCTACACCTTC. The encoded protein is CASSTGNGGYTF.

The CDR3 sequence: CASSLAPTRGTETQYF. The CDR3 nucleotides are TGTGCCAGCAGCTTGGCCCCGACCAGGGGAACGGAGACCCAGTACTTC. The V call is TRBV5-5, the J call TRBJ2-5, with D possibly matching TRBD1 (6 bases). Germline CDR1 SGHKS, CDR2 YYEKEE (reference sequence). V dropped 0 bases and J dropped 5 bases, with 17 bases sitting between them. The CDR3 runs 16 residues.